This T cell receptor (beta chain) is from a study of CD8 T cells in ankylosing spondylitis. TCRdb called the 5' RACE reads again in MiXCR, with one record for every CDR3 protein. The sample yields 250,000 or so distinct CDR3 sequences, 20% to 30% seen once. After removal of 4 bases from V and 4 bases from J, the junction contained 4 bases not matched to a gene. Germline assignment: CDR1 ENHRY and CDR2 SYGVKD. This CDR3 has 15 residues. The sequence derives from a male donor with ankylosing spondylitis or in good health (not recorded which). Sequencing used blood, either unsorted or a sorted T cell fraction (not recorded which). The V and J genes are TRBV10-3 and TRBJ2-2; TRBD1 aligns across 9 bases. The CDR3 spells CAISARQGGTGELFF. The CDR3 bases are TGTGCCATCAGTGCTCGACAGGGGGGCACCGGGGAGCTGTTTTTT.